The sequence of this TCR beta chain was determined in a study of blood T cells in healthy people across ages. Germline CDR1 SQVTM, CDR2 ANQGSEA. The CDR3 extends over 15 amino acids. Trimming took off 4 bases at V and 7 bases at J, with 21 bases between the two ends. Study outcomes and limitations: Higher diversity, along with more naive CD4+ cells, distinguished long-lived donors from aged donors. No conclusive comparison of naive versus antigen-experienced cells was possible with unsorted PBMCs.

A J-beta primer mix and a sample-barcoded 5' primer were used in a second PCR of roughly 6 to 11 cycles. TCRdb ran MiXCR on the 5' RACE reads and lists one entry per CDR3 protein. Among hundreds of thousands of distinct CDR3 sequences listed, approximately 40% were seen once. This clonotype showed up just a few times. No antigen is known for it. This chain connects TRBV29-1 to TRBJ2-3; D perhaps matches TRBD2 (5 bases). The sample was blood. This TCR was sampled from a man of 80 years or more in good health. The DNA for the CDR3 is TGCAGCGTTGGCAGCCAAAAATCCAGCGGAAATACGCAGTATTTT. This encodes CSVGSQKSSGNTQYF.